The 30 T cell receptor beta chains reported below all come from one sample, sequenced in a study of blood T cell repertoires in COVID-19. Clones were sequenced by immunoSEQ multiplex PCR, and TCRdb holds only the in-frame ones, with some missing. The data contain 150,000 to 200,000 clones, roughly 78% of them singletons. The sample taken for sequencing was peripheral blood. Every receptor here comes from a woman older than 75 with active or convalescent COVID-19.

The CDR3 spells CASGEQGNQPQHF. As DNA, the CDR3 is TGTGCCAGCGGAGAACAGGGGAATCAGCCCCAGCATTTT. The chain has TRBV7-8 and TRBJ1-5; 7 nucleotides line up with TRBD1. This CDR3 region has 13 residues. After removal of 8 bases from V and 4 bases from J, the junction contained 5 bases not matched to a gene. CDR1 SGHVS and CDR2 FQNEAQ come from the germline V gene.

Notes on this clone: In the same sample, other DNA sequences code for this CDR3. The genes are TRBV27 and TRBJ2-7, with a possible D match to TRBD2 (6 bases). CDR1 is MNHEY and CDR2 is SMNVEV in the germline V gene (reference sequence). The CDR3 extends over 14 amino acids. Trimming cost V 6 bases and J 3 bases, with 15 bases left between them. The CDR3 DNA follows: TGTGCCAGCAGCCCGACCCGGAGGGTCTACGAGCAGTACTTC. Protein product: CASSPTRRVYEQYF.

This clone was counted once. The CDR3 reads CASRQGYDGELFF. CDR3 sequence (DNA): TGTGCCAGCAGACAGGGGTATGACGGGGAGCTGTTTTTT. This chain links TRBV19 with TRBJ2-2; 8 positions match TRBD1. J lost 7 bases, V lost 9 bases, and 7 bases had no gene match. The CDR3 spans 13 residues. Per the germline V gene, CDR1 is LNHDA and CDR2 is SQIVND (reference sequence).

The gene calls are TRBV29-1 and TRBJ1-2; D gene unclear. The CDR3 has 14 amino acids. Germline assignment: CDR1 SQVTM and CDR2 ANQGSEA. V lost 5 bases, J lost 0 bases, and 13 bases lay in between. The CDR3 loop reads CSVSGADANYGYTF. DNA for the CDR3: TGCAGCGTTTCTGGAGCGGATGCTAACTATGGCTACACCTTC. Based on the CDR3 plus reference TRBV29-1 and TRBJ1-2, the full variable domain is SAVISQKPSRDICQRGTSLTIQCQVDSQVTMMFWYRQQPGQSLTLIATANQGSEATYESGFVIDKFPISRPNLTFSTLTVSNMSPEDSSIYLCSVSGADANYGYTFGSGTRLTVV.

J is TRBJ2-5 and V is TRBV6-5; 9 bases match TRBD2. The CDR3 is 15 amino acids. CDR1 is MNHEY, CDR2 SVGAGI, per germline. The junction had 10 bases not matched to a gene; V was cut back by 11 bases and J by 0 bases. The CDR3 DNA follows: TGTGCCGACGCCGGGCTAGCGGGGCACCAAGAGACCCAGTACTTC. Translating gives CADAGLAGHQETQYF.

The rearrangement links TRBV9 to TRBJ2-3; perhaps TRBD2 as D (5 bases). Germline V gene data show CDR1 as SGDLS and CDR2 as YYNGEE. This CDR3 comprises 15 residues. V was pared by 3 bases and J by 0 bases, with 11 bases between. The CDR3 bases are TGTGCCAGCAGCGAACTCTGGACTAGCACAGATACGCAGTATTTT. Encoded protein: CASSELWTSTDTQYF.

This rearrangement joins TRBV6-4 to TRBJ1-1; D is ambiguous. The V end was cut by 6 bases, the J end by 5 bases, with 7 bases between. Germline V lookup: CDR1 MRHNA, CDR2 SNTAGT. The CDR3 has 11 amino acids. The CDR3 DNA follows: TGTGCCAGCAGCTTAGTAACTGAAGCTTTCTTT. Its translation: CASSLVTEAFF.

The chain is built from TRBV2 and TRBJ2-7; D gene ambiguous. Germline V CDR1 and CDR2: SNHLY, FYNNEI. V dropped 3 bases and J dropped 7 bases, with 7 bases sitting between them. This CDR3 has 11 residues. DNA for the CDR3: TGTGCCAGCAGTGACTATCTGGAGCAGTACTTC. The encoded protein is CASSDYLEQYF. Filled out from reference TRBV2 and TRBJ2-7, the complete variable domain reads EPEVTQTPSHQVTQMGQEVILRCVPISNHLYFYWYRQILGQKVEFLVSFYNNEISEKSEIFDDQFSVERPDGSNFTLKIRSTKLEDSAMYFCASSDYLEQYFGPGTRLTVT.

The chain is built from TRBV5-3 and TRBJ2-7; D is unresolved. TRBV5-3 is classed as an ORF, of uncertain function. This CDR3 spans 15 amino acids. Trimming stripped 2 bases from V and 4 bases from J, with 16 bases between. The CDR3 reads CARSFISLVAYEQYF. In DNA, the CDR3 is TGTGCCAGAAGCTTTATTTCCCTCGTAGCTTACGAGCAGTACTTC.

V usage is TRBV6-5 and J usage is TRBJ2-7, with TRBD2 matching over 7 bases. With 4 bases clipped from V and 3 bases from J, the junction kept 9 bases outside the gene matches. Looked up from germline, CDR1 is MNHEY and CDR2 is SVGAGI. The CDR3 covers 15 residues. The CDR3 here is CASSSRTSKLYEQYF. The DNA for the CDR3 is TGTGCCAGCAGTTCCCGGACTAGTAAACTCTACGAGCAGTACTTC.

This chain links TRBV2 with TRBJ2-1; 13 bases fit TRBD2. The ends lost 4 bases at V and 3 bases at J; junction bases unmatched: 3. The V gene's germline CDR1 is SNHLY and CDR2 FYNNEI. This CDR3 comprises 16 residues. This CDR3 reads CASSGLAGGNYNEQFF. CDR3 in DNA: TGTGCCAGCAGTGGACTAGCGGGGGGAAACTACAATGAGCAGTTCTTC.

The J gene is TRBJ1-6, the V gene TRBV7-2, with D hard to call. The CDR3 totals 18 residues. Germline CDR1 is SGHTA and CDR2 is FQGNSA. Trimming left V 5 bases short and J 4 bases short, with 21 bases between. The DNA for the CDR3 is TGTGCCAGCAGCCAAGAGGGTATCCTCCCCGAATATAATTCACCCCTCCACTTT. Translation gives CASSQEGILPEYNSPLHF.

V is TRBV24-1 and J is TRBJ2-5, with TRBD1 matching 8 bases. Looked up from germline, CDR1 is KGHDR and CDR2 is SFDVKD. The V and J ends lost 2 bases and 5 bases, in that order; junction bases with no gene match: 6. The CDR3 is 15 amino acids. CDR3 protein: CATSDSQGAQETQYF. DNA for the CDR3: TGTGCCACCAGTGATTCCCAGGGGGCACAGGAGACCCAGTACTTC.

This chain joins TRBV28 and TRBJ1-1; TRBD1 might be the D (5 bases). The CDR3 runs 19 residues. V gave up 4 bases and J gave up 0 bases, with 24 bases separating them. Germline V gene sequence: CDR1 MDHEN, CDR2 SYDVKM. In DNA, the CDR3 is TGTGCCAGCAGTTATGGTCTGGGCCTACGGACATTAATGAACACTGAAGCTTTCTTT. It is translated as CASSYGLGLRTLMNTEAFF.

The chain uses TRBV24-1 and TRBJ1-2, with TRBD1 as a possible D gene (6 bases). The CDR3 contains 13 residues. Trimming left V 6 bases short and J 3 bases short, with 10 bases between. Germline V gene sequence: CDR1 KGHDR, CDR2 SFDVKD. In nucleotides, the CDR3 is TGTGCCACCAGTCCCCCAGGGGACTATGGCTACACCTTC. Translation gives CATSPPGDYGYTF.

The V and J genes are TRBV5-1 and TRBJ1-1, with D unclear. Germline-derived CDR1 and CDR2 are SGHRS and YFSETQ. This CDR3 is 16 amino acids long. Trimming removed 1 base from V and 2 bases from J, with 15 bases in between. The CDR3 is CASSLSPGKTNTEAFF. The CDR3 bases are TGCGCCAGCAGCTTGAGTCCGGGGAAGACCAACACTGAAGCTTTCTTT.

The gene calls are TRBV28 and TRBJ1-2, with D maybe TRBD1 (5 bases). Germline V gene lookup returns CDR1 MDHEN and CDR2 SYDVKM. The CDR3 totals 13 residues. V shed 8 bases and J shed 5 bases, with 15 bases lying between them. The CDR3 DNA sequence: TGTGCCAGCTACCTAAGGGGCAGGTATGGCTACACCTTC. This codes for CASYLRGRYGYTF.

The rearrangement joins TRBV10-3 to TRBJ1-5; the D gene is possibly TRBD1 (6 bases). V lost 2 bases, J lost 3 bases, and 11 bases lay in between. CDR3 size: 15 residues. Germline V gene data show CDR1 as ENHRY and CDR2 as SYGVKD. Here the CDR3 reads CAISEGQPVNQPQHF. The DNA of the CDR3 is TGTGCCATCAGTGAGGGACAGCCAGTCAATCAGCCCCAGCATTTT.

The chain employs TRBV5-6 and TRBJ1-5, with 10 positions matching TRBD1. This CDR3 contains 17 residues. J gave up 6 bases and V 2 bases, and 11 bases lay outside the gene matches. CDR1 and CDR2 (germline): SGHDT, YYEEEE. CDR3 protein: CASSFGTGTGVIQPQHF. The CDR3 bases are TGTGCCAGCAGCTTTGGAACCGGGACAGGGGTAATTCAGCCCCAGCATTTT.

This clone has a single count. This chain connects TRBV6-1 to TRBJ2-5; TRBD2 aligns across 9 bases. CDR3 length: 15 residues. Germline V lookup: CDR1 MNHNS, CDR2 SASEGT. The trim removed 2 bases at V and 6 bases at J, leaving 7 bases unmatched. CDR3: CASSENAGGPKTQYF. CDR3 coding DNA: TGTGCCAGCAGTGAAAACGCGGGGGGGCCGAAGACCCAGTACTTC.

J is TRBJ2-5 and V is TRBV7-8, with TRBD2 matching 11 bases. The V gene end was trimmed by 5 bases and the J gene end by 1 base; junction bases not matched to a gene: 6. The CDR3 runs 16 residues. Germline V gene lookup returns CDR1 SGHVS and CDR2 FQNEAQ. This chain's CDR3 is CASSKLAGDIQETQYF. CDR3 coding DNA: TGTGCCAGCAGCAAACTAGCGGGGGACATCCAAGAGACCCAGTACTTC.

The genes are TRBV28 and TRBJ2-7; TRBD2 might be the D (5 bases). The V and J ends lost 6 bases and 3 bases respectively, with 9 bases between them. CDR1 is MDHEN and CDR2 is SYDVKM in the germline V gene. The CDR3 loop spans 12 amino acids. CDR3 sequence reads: CASSPGNYEQYF. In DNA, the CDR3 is TGTGCCAGCAGCCCCGGGAACTACGAGCAGTACTTC.

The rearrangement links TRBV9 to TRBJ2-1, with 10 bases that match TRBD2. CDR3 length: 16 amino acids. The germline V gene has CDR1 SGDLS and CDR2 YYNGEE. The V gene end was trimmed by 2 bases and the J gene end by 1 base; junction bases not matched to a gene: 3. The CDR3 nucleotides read TGTGCCAGCAGCGTTAGCGGGGGGCCTTCCTACAATGAGCAGTTCTTC. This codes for CASSVSGGPSYNEQFF.

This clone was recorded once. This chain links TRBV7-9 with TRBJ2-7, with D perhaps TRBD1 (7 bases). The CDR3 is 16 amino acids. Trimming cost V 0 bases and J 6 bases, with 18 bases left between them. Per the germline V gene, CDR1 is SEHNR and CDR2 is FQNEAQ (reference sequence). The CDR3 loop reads CASSLAGGGGVSEQYF. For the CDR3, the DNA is TGTGCCAGCAGCTTAGCGGGCGGAGGGGGCGTCTCCGAGCAGTACTTC.

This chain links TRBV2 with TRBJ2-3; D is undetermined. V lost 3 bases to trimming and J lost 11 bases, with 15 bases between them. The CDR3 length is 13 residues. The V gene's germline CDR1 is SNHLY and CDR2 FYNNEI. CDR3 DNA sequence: TGTGCCAGCAGTGACGCTAATAGAGTCGGGCAGTATTTT. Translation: CASSDANRVGQYF.

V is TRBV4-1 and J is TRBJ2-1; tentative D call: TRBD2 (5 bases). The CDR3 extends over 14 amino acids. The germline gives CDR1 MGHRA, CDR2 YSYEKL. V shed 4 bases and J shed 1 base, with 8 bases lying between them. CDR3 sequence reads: CASSLGESYNEQFF. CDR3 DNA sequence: TGCGCCAGCAGCCTCGGGGAGTCCTACAATGAGCAGTTCTTC.

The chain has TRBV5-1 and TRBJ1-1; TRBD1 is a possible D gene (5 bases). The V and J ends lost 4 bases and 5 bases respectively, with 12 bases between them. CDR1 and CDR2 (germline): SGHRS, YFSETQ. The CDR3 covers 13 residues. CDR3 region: CASSLGGGTEAFF. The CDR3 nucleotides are TGCGCCAGCAGCCTCGGGGGTGGAACTGAAGCTTTCTTT.

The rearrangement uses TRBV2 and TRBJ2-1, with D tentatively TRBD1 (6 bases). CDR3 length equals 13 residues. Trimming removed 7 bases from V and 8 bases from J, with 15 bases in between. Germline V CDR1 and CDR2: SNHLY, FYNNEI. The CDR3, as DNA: TGTGCCAGCATGCTAGACAGGATGCATGAGCAGTTCTTC. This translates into CASMLDRMHEQFF.

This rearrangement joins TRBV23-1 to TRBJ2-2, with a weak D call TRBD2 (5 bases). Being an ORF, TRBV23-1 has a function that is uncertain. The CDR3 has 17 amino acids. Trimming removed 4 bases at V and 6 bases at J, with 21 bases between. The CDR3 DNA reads TGCGCCAGCAGTCTCCATCCCCGTGGGAGTGGCGCCGGGGAGCTGTTTTTT. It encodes CASSLHPRGSGAGELFF.

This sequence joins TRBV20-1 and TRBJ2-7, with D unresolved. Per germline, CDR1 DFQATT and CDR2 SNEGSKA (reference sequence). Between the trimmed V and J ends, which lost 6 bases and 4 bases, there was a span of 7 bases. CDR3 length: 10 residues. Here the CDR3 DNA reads TGCAGTGCAATTAATTACGAGCAGTACTTC. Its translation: CSAINYEQYF.